This TCR beta chain stems from a study of blood T cell repertoires in COVID-19. Study information: All recovered Cohort 3 donors got two negative PCRs, got clearance, or saw symptom resolution. The origin of the acute and convalescent COVID-19 samples was the United States, Italy and Spain.

The V end was cut by 2 bases, the J end by 4 bases, with 9 bases between. The CDR3 contains 14 residues. Per the germline V gene, CDR1 is KGHSH and CDR2 is LQKENI. The sample holds a few counts of this clone. Only in-frame clones appear in the TCRdb table, and some are missing; sequencing was by immunoSEQ multiplex PCR. The table lists 400,000 or so clones, approximately 87% of them singletons, with more than 1.5% in the top ten. Ages ranged from about 18 to 89 years, with residence in around 24 US areas. Donors were grouped by their self-reported clinical history. This chain connects TRBV18 to TRBJ1-5; D gene uncertain. The sequenced sample consisted of PBMCs or T cells enriched from blood (not recorded which). This TCR came from a man aged 35-49 years in a cohort exposed to, infected with or recovered from COVID-19 (not recorded which). In DNA, the CDR3 is TGTGCCAGCTCACCATTGGCAGAAAATCAGCCCCAGCATTTT. Translating it yields CASSPLAENQPQHF.